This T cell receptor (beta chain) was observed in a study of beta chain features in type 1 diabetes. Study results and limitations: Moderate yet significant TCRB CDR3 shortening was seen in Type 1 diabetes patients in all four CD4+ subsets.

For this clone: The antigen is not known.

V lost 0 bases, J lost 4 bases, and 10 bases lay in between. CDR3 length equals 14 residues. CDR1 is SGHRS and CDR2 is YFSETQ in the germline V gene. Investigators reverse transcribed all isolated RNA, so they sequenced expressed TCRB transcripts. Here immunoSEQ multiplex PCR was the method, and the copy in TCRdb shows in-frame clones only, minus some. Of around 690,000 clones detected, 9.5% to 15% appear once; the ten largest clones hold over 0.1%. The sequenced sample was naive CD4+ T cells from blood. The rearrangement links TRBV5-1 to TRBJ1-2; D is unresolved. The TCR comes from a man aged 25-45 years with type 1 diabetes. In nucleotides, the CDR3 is TGCGCCAGCAGCTTGGACAACCGTCCCTATGGCTACACCTTC. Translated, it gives CASSLDNRPYGYTF.